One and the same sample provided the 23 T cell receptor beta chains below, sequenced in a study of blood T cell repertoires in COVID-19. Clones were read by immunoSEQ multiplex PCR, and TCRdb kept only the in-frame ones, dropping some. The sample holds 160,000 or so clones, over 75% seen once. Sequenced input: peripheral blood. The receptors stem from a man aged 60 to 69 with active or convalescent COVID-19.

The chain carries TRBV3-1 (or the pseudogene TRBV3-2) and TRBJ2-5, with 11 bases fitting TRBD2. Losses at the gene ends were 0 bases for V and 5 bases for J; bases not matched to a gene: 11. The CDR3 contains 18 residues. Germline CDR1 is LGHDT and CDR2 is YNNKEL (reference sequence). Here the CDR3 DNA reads TGTGCCAGCAGCCAAGAGATAGTTAGCGGGAGGGCCAGTGAGACCCAGTACTTC. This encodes CASSQEIVSGRASETQYF.

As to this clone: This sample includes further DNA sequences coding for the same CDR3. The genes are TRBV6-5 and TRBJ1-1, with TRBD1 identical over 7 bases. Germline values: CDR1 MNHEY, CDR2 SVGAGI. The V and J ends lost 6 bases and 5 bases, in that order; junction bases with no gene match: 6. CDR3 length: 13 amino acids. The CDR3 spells CASRRTGGTEAFF. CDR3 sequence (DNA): TGTGCCAGCAGAAGGACAGGAGGAACTGAAGCTTTCTTT.

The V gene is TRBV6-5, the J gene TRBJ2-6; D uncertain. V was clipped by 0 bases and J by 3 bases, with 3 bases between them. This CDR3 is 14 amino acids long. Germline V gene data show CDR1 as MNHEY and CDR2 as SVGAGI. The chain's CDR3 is CASSYSSGANVLTF. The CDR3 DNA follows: TGTGCCAGCAGTTACTCGAGTGGGGCCAACGTCCTGACTTTC.

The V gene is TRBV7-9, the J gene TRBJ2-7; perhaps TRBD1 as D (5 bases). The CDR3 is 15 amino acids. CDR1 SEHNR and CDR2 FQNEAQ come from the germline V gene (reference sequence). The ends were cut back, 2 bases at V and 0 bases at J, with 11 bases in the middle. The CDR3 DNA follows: TGTGCCAGCAGCTTACAGGGTCAGAGCTCCTACGAGCAGTACTTC. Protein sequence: CASSLQGQSSYEQYF.

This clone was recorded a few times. The CDR3 loop is CASRTGGSYEQYF. For the CDR3, the DNA is TGTGCCAGCAGGACAGGGGGTAGCTACGAGCAGTACTTC. The chain combines TRBV28 with TRBJ2-7; 9 nucleotides match TRBD1. The germline V gene has CDR1 MDHEN and CDR2 SYDVKM. J was trimmed by 3 bases and V by 6 bases; bases with no gene match: 3. The CDR3 consists of 13 residues.

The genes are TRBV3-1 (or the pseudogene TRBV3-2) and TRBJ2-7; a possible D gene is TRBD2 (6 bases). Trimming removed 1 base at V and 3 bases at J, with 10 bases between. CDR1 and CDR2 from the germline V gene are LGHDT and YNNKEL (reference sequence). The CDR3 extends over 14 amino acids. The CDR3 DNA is TGTGCCAGCAGCCAAGGGCAGGGAGGCTACGAGCAGTACTTC. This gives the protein CASSQGQGGYEQYF.

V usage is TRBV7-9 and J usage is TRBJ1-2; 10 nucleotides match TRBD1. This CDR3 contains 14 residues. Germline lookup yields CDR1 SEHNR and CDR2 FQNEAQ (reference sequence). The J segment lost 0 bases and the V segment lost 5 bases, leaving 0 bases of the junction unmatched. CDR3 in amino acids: CASSGTGANYGYTF. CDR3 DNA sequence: TGTGCCAGCAGCGGGACAGGGGCTAACTATGGCTACACCTTC.

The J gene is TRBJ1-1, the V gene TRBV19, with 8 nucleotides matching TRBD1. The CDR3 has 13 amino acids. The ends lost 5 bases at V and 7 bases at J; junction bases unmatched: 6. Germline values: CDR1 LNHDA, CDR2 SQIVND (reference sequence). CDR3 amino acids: CASSHGQGSEAFF. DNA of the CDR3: TGTGCCAGTAGTCATGGACAGGGAAGTGAAGCTTTCTTT.

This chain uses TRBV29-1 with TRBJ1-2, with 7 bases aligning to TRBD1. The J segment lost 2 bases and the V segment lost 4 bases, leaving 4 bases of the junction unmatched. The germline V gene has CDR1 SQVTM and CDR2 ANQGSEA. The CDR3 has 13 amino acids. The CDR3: CSVGNRGNYGYTF. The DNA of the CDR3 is TGCAGCGTTGGAAACAGGGGCAACTATGGCTACACCTTC.

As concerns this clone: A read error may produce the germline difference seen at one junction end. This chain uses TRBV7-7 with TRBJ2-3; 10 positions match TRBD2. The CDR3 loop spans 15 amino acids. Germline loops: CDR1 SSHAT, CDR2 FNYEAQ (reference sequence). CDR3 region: CASSLGLARTDTQYF. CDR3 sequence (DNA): TGTGCTAGCAGCCTGGGACTAGCGCGCACAGATACGCAGTATTTT. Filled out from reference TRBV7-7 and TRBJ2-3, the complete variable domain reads GAGVSQSPRYKVTKRGQDVTLRCDPISSHATLYWYQQALGQGPEFLTYFNYEAQPDKSGLPSDRFSAERPEGSISTLTIQRTEQRDSAMYRCASSLGLARTDTQYFGPGTRLTVL.

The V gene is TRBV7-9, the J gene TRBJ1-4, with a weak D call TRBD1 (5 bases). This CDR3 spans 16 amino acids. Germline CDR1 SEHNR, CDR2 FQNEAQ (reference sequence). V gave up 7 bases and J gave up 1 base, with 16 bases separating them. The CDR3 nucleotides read TGTGCCAGCACCCCTATGGGGGGGGAAACTAATGAAAAACTGTTTTTT. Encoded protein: CASTPMGGETNEKLFF.

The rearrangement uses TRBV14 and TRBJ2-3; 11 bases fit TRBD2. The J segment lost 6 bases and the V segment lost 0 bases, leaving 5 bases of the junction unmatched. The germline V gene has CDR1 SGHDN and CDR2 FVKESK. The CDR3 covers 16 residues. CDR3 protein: CASSQDLLAGVDTQYF. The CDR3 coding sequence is TGTGCCAGCAGCCAAGATTTACTAGCGGGAGTGGATACGCAGTATTTT.

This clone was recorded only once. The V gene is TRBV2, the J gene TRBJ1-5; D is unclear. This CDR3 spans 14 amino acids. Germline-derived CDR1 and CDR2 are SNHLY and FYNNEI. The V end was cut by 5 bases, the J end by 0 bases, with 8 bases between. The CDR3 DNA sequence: TGTGCCAGCAGTCTCGACATTAGCAATCAGCCCCAGCATTTT. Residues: CASSLDISNQPQHF. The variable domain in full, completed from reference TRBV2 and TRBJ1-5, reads EPEVTQTPSHQVTQMGQEVILRCVPISNHLYFYWYRQILGQKVEFLVSFYNNEISEKSEIFDDQFSVERPDGSNFTLKIRSTKLEDSAMYFCASSLDISNQPQHFGDGTRLSIL.

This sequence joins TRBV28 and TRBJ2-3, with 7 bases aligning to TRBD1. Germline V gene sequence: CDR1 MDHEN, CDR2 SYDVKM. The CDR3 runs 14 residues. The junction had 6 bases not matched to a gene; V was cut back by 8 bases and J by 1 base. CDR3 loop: CASEDRVGTDTQYF. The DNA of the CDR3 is TGTGCCAGCGAAGACAGGGTTGGCACAGATACGCAGTATTTT.

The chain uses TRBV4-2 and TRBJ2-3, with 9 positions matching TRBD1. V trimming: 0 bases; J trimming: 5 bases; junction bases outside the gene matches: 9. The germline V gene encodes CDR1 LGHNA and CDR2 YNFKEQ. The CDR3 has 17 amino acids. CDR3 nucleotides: TGTGCCAGCAGCCAAGACGAGTACCGGACAGGGGAAGATACGCAGTATTTT. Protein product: CASSQDEYRTGEDTQYF.

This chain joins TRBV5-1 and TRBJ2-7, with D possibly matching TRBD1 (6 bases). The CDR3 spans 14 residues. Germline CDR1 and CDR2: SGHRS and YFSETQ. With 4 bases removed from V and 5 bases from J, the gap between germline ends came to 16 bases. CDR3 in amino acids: CASSIGTKDHEQYF. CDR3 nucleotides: TGCGCCAGCAGCATAGGGACAAAGGACCACGAGCAGTACTTC.

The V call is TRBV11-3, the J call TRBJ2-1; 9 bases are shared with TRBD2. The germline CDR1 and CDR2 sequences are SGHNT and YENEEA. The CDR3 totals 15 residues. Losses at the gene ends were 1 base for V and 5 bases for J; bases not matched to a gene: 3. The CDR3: CASSLGGRADNEQFF. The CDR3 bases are TGTGCCAGCAGCTTAGGCGGGAGGGCCGACAATGAGCAGTTCTTC.

CDR3 residues: CASSVGQGTNSPLHF. In DNA form, the CDR3 reads TGTGCCAGCAGCGTAGGGCAGGGTACTAATTCACCCCTCCACTTT. V usage is TRBV9 and J usage is TRBJ1-6; maybe TRBD1 (5 bases). This CDR3 has 15 amino acids. V lost 0 bases and J lost 6, with 10 bases in between. CDR1 and CDR2 (germline): SGDLS, YYNGEE.

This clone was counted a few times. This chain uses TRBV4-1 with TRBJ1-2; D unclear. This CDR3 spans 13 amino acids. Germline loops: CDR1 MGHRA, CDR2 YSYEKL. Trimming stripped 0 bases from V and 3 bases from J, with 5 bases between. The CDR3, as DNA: TGCGCCAGCAGCCAAGAACCAGACTATGGCTACACCTTC. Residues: CASSQEPDYGYTF.

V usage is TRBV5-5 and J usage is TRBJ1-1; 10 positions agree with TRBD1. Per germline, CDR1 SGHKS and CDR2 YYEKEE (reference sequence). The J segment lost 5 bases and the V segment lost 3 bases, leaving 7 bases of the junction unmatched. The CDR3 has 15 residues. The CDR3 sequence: CASSYTGQGLTEAFF. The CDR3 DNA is TGTGCCAGCAGCTATACGGGACAGGGGTTAACTGAAGCTTTCTTT.

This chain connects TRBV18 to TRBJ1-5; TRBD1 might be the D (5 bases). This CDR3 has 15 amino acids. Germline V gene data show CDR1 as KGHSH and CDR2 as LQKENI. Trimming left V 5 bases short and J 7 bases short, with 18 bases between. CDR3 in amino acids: CASSGGLLVGQPQHF. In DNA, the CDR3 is TGTGCCAGCTCAGGGGGACTCCTAGTAGGACAGCCCCAGCATTTT.

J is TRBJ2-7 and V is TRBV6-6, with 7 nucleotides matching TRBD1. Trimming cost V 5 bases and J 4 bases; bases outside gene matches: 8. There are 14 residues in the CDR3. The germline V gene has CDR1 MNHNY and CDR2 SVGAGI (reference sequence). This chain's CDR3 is CASSPRGFEYEQYF. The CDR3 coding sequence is TGTGCCAGCAGTCCCAGGGGGTTTGAGTACGAGCAGTACTTC.

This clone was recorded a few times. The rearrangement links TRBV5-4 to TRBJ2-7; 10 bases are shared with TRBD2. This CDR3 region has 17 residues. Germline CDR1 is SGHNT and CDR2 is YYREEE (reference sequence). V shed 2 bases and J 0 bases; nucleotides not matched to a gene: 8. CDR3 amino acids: CASSFSSGRGGSYEQYF. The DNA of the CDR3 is TGTGCCAGCAGCTTTTCTAGCGGGAGAGGGGGCTCCTACGAGCAGTACTTC.